This T cell receptor (beta chain) was found in a study of T-cell reconstitution after alpha-beta-depleted transplantation in children. Study-wide results and limits: Reported findings indicate that, about two months after transplant, alpha-beta T cells came from several hundred expanded clones, which were derived from non-depleted graft cells. At one year after transplant, newly produced T cells mostly accounted for T-cell counts and diversity. Some patients showed high day-60 TCRbeta diversity, which derived from surviving recipient T cells and thymic progenitors.

This sample's TCRbeta library carried unique molecular identifier barcodes. TCRdb passed the PCR reads through MiXCR, listing each CDR3 protein once. The repertoire holds more than 200,000 distinct CDR3 sequences, with roughly 26% as singletons. In the case of this clonotype: Its antigen is still unknown.

Per germline, CDR1 MDHEN and CDR2 SYDVKM. This CDR3 is built from 16 residues. V lost 3 bases, J lost 0 bases, and 13 bases lay in between. V is TRBV28 and J is TRBJ2-3, with D maybe TRBD2 (5 bases). The TCR was taken from a girl aged 2 to 9 with Fanconi anemia, due to receive a stem cell transplant. The sample consisted of PBMCs, taken before TCRalphabeta/CD19-depleted stem cell transplant. The CDR3 is CASSFPPGSSTDTQYF. The CDR3, as DNA: TGTGCCAGCAGTTTCCCCCCGGGATCTAGCACAGATACGCAGTATTTT.